The clone carrying this TCR beta chain was detected many times. Its specificity is not known. This record comes from a study of spatial heterogeneity in lung cancer. From the 5' RACE reads, TCRdb called clonotypes with MiXCR, one entry per CDR3 protein. Among about 56,000 distinct CDR3 sequences, about 8% were seen once, and the ten largest hold about 15%. Study-wide results and limits: Expanded tumor TCRs that were ubiquitous appeared in blood more at resection than follow-up.

The sample's time point: sample taken at primary tumor resection. Unsorted whole RNA samples from tumor, nontumor lung or frozen PBMC were sequenced. The donors, fewer than 95 patients with untreated early-stage non-small cell lung cancer, provided the samples. The ends lost 0 bases at V and 8 bases at J; junction bases unmatched: 7. This CDR3 has 16 amino acids. Germline V gene lookup returns CDR1 LGHNT and CDR2 FRNRAP. The source material was PBMCs, sampled at surgery. The V gene is TRBV12-5, the J gene TRBJ2-1, with 10 positions matching TRBD2. The sequence was collected from a female donor with early-stage non-small cell lung cancer. The CDR3 DNA reads TGTGCTAGTGGTTTGGTACAAACTAGCGGGACAGATGAGCAGTTCTTC. Protein product: CASGLVQTSGTDEQFF.